Each of the 22 T cell receptor beta chains below was sequenced from the same sample in a study of blood T cell repertoires in COVID-19. The repertoire was sequenced with immunoSEQ multiplex PCR; TCRdb's copy has only in-frame clones and lacks some. The data show 400,000 to 500,000 clones, approximately 90% seen once. The sequenced material came from PBMCs or T cells enriched from blood (not recorded which). These receptors all stem from a woman aged 40 to 50 who had recovered from COVID-19.

The chain recombines TRBV20-1 with TRBJ1-2, with D tentatively TRBD1 (6 bases). This CDR3 spans 14 amino acids. Germline V lookup: CDR1 DFQATT, CDR2 SNEGSKA (reference sequence). V was pared by 3 bases and J by 3 bases, with 14 bases between. For the CDR3, the DNA is TGCAGTGCTAGTTCTGGGGGCGCCTACTATGGCTACACCTTC. This codes for CSASSGGAYYGYTF.

This chain uses TRBV3-1 (or the pseudogene TRBV3-2) with TRBJ2-3; D uncertain. With 3 bases removed from V and 6 bases from J, the gap between germline ends came to 13 bases. The CDR3 runs to 14 residues. Per the germline V gene, CDR1 is LGHDT and CDR2 is YNNKEL (reference sequence). The CDR3 sequence: CASSQNFQLDTQYF. CDR3 DNA sequence: TGTGCCAGCAGCCAGAACTTCCAACTGGATACGCAGTATTTT.

V usage is TRBV24-1 and J usage is TRBJ2-1; 8 nucleotides agree with TRBD1. Trimming cost V 9 bases and J 7 bases; bases outside gene matches: 10. CDR1 is KGHDR, CDR2 SFDVKD, per germline. CDR3 length: 14 amino acids. CDR3 in amino acids: CATPGQGLTNEQFF. In DNA form, the CDR3 reads TGTGCCACCCCAGGACAGGGCCTTACAAATGAGCAGTTCTTC.

The V call is TRBV27, the J call TRBJ2-1, with 7 positions matching TRBD1. CDR3 length equals 15 residues. Germline loops: CDR1 MNHEY, CDR2 SMNVEV (reference sequence). The V and J ends lost 6 bases and 6 bases, in that order; junction bases with no gene match: 11. The CDR3 region is CASRPKGAIRNEQFF. CDR3 nucleotides: TGTGCCAGCAGGCCAAAGGGGGCCATACGCAATGAGCAGTTCTTC.

The sample holds a few counts of this clone. The chain has TRBV29-1 and TRBJ2-1, with TRBD2 matching over 9 bases. Germline-derived CDR1 and CDR2 are SQVTM and ANQGSEA. V shed 7 bases and J 4 bases; nucleotides not matched to a gene: 8. The CDR3 contains 14 residues. The CDR3 DNA follows: TGCAGCGCCCGGGCGGGAGGGTTGTACAATGAGCAGTTCTTC. This translates into CSARAGGLYNEQFF.

The chain's CDR3 is CASSSAAPYEQYF. The CDR3 DNA reads TGTGCCAGCAGTTCTGCGGCCCCCTACGAGCAGTACTTC. This sequence joins TRBV6-2 or TRBV6-3 and TRBJ2-7; D remains ambiguous. The CDR3 totals 13 residues. V was trimmed by 4 bases and J by 2 bases, leaving 9 bases between them. Germline V lookup: CDR1 MNHEY, CDR2 SVGEGT.

J is TRBJ2-7 and V is TRBV7-2, with TRBD2 identical over 12 bases. With 5 bases clipped from V and 3 bases from J, the junction kept 5 bases outside the gene matches. The CDR3 has 15 residues. Germline values: CDR1 SGHTA, CDR2 FQGNSA. For the CDR3, the DNA is TGTGCCAGCAGCCCGAGACTAGCGGGAGACTACGAGCAGTACTTC. Its protein is CASSPRLAGDYEQYF.

Worth noting for this clone: The same CDR3 arises from other DNA sequences in this sample as well. This sequence joins TRBV30 and TRBJ1-1; D ambiguous. The V gene lost 0 bases and the J gene lost 1 base, with 6 bases spanning the gap. This CDR3 contains 13 residues. CDR1 is GTSNPN, CDR2 SVGIG, per germline (reference sequence). This CDR3 is CAWSVRRNTEAFF. Here the CDR3 DNA reads TGTGCCTGGAGTGTACGTAGGAACACTGAAGCTTTCTTT.

The rearrangement joins TRBV3-1 (or the pseudogene TRBV3-2) to TRBJ1-1, with 7 bases matching TRBD1. Trimming took 4 bases from V and 4 from J; bases not matched to a gene: 6. From germline, CDR1 is LGHDT and CDR2 YNNKEL (reference sequence). The CDR3 loop spans 14 amino acids. CDR3 coding DNA: TGTGCCAGCAGCCGAGGGGGCGTGGGCACTGAAGCTTTCTTT. Its protein is CASSRGGVGTEAFF.

CDR3: CSASINGGQGYGYTF. The CDR3 DNA is TGCAGTGCTAGTATTAACGGGGGACAGGGCTATGGCTACACCTTC. V and J are TRBV20-1 and TRBJ1-2; TRBD1 aligns across 9 bases. V gave up 3 bases and J gave up 4 bases; unmatched junction bases: 9. Germline V gene sequence: CDR1 DFQATT, CDR2 SNEGSKA (reference sequence). The CDR3 totals 15 residues.

The chain carries TRBV6-4 and TRBJ2-2; 8 nucleotides agree with TRBD2. This CDR3 is 16 amino acids long. J was trimmed by 4 bases and V by 3 bases; bases with no gene match: 7. Per the germline V gene, CDR1 is MRHNA and CDR2 is SNTAGT. CDR3 residues: CASSEHGLAGTGELFF. In DNA form, the CDR3 reads TGTGCCAGCAGTGAACACGGACTAGCCGGCACCGGGGAGCTGTTTTTT.

The chain links TRBV3-1 (or the pseudogene TRBV3-2) to TRBJ2-7; D may be TRBD2 (5 bases). This CDR3 has 15 residues. Germline-derived CDR1 and CDR2 are LGHDT and YNNKEL (reference sequence). V lost 4 bases to trimming and J lost 1 base, with 14 bases between them. CDR3 sequence: CASSPPTSLSYEQYF. The DNA of the CDR3 is TGTGCCAGCAGCCCGCCCACTAGTTTATCCTACGAGCAGTACTTC.

As regards this clone: Additional DNA sequences in this sample encode the identical CDR3. The chain uses TRBV5-1 and TRBJ1-1; a weak D match, TRBD1 (5 bases). The germline V gene has CDR1 SGHRS and CDR2 YFSETQ. CDR3 size: 14 residues. V lost 3 bases to trimming and J lost 0 bases, with 9 bases between them. The CDR3 reads CASSSTGVNTEAFF. As DNA, the CDR3 is TGCGCCAGCAGCTCCACAGGAGTGAACACTGAAGCTTTCTTT.

The chain employs TRBV4-3 and TRBJ2-2, with D tentatively TRBD1 (6 bases). V lost 1 base, J lost 0 bases, and 12 bases lay in between. Germline CDR1 and CDR2: LGHNA and YSLEER. This CDR3 is built from 17 residues. The CDR3 sequence is CASSQGQVASNTGELFF. The CDR3 nucleotides read TGCGCCAGCAGCCAAGGACAGGTCGCTTCGAACACCGGGGAGCTGTTTTTT.

This sequence joins TRBV14 and TRBJ2-3; 10 bases map to TRBD1. Unmatched junction bases numbered 5, after V lost 2 bases and J lost 0 bases. The CDR3 length is 17 residues. Germline V gene sequence: CDR1 SGHDN, CDR2 FVKESK. The CDR3 DNA reads as TGTGCCAGCAGCCAACCTCGGGACAGGGGTAGCACAGATACGCAGTATTTT. Translating gives CASSQPRDRGSTDTQYF. Supplemented by reference TRBV14 and TRBJ2-3, the full variable domain reads EAGVTQFPSHSVIEKGQTVTLRCDPISGHDNLYWYRRVMGKEIKFLLHFVKESKQDESGMPNNRFLAERTGGTYSTLKVQPAELEDSGVYFCASSQPRDRGSTDTQYFGPGTRLTVL.

The rearrangement links TRBV11-2 to TRBJ1-5; D is unclear. Germline V lookup: CDR1 SGHAT, CDR2 FQNNGV. CDR3 length equals 13 residues. Trimming shortened V by 1 base and J by 4 bases, and 5 bases separated the two germline ends. Here the CDR3 reads CASSLVINQPQHF. CDR3 in DNA: TGTGCCAGCAGCTTAGTTATAAATCAGCCCCAGCATTTT.

The chain has TRBV11-2 and TRBJ1-1; D possibly corresponds to TRBD1 (5 bases). Trimming took off 5 bases at V and 3 bases at J, with 13 bases between the two ends. The V gene's germline CDR1 is SGHAT and CDR2 FQNNGV. This CDR3 is 14 amino acids long. For the CDR3, the DNA is TGTGCCAGCAGCAGAGACAGCTCTTACACTGAAGCTTTCTTT. This gives the protein CASSRDSSYTEAFF.

There are a few counts of this clone. The V and J genes are TRBV5-1 and TRBJ1-3, with D maybe TRBD1 (6 bases). Deletions cut 4 bases from V and 4 bases from J, with 15 bases between. Germline CDR1 is SGHRS and CDR2 is YFSETQ. The CDR3 has 15 amino acids. This CDR3 is CASSPQQGNGNTIYF. Written as DNA, the CDR3 is TGCGCCAGCAGCCCCCAACAGGGCAACGGAAACACCATATATTTT.

J is TRBJ1-5 and V is TRBV11-2; TRBD1 matches 8 bases. This CDR3 spans 15 amino acids. The V gene's germline CDR1 is SGHAT and CDR2 FQNNGV. The V segment lost 4 bases and the J segment 6 bases; nucleotides outside the gene matches: 8. CDR3 nucleotides: TGTGCCAGCAGCTCCCAATCAACAGGGGGTCAGCCCCAGCATTTT. Its translation: CASSSQSTGGQPQHF.

The rearrangement links TRBV16 to TRBJ2-7; 8 bases map to TRBD1. The CDR3 totals 14 residues. Unmatched junction bases numbered 8, after V lost 5 bases and J lost 5 bases. Per germline, CDR1 KGHSY and CDR2 FQNENV. DNA of the CDR3: TGTGCCAGCAGCGGGACAGGAGATCTCCACGAGCAGTACTTC. Its translation is CASSGTGDLHEQYF. Drawing the rest from reference TRBV16 and TRBJ2-7, the complete variable domain is GEEVAQTPKHLVRGEGQKAKLYCAPIKGHSYVFWYQQVLKNEFKFLISFQNENVFDETGMPKERFSAKCLPNSPCSLEIQATKLEDSAVYFCASSGTGDLHEQYFGPGTRLTVT.

This CDR3 reads CASSPWTGGLETQYF. DNA of the CDR3: TGTGCCAGCAGCCCCTGGACAGGGGGCCTGGAGACCCAGTACTTC. The chain joins TRBV7-6 to TRBJ2-5, with 11 bases that match TRBD1. V shed 5 bases and J 5 bases; nucleotides not matched to a gene: 7. Germline loops: CDR1 SGHVS, CDR2 FNYEAQ. The CDR3 loop spans 15 amino acids.

The CDR3 DNA sequence: TGCGCCAGCAGCCAAGATGGGAGGGACCAGGACATTCAGTACTTC. Translated, it gives CASSQDGRDQDIQYF. The chain combines TRBV4-3 with TRBJ2-4; 7 bases are a match to TRBD2. Germline V gives CDR1 LGHNA, CDR2 YSLEER. This CDR3 has 15 residues. The ends lost 0 bases at V and 8 bases at J; junction bases unmatched: 7.